The clone carrying this T cell receptor beta chain showed up just a few times. The antigen is unknown. TCR beta CDR3 regions were amplified from RNA. With the HTBI primer set, the TCR CDR3 went through a first round of RT-PCR. From the multiplex PCR reads, TCRdb called clonotypes with MiXCR, one entry per CDR3 protein. The sample has about 520,000 distinct CDR3 sequences; less than 25% are singletons. This specimen comes from a study of T cells in Graves' hyperthyroidism and ophthalmopathy. Findings of the study overall: Blood held most thyroid clonotypes expanded above 0.001 frequency.

Sequenced: blood. This TCR was sampled from a woman aged 25 to 39 with Graves' ophthalmopathy.

Here the CDR3 reads CASSSPGLGTYEQYF. As DNA, the CDR3 is TGTGCCAGCAGTTCTCCCGGACTAGGGACCTACGAGCAGTACTTC. The V and J genes are TRBV6-2 or TRBV6-3 and TRBJ2-7; 7 bases are a match to TRBD2. The ends lost 4 bases at V and 2 bases at J; junction bases unmatched: 8. Germline V CDR1 and CDR2: MNHEY, SVGEGT. This CDR3 contains 15 residues.